Detailed here is one T cell receptor (beta chain). A junction end diverges from the germline sequence, so it may reflect a read error. This sample was taken from a study of shared clonotypes between healthy human individuals. For the study at large: The cohort comprised a couple of women and a few men. Their ages spanned 18 to 49 years. Each donor's CD8 memory used one plate, CD8 naive two, each CD4 subset three.

Positively selected for CCR7, the CD45RO-negative cells used as naive CD8 cells excluded terminally differentiated effector memory CD45RA+ cells. Healthy HIV-negative adults with no recent acute infections or vaccinations were recruited as donors. The assay was immunoSEQ multiplex PCR, and TCRdb's table has in-frame clones only and misses some. The repertoire holds some 2.1 million clones, with 93% as singletons. CDR3 length: 13 amino acids. Germline lookup yields CDR1 MDHEN and CDR2 SYDVKM. The clonotype was recovered from a man between 18 and 35 years old in good health. Some clones in this sample may be carry-over from other donors' samples. This chain connects TRBV28 to TRBJ1-2; 7 bases line up with TRBD1. The material sequenced was naive CD8+ T cells from PBMCs. CDR3 nucleotides: TGTGCCAGCAATTTAGGGGGCGGCTATGGCTACACCTTC. Protein sequence: CASNLGGGYGYTF.